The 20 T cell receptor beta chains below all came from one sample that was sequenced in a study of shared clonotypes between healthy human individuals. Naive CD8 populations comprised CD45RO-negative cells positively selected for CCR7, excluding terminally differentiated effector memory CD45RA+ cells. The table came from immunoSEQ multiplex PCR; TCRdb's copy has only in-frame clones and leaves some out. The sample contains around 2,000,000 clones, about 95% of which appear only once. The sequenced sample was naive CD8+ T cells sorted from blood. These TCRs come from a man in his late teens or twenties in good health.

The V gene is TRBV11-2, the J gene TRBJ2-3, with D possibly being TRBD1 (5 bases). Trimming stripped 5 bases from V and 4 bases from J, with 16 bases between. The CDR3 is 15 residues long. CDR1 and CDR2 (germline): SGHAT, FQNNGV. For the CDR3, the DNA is TGTGCCAGCAGCCCAGTAACCAGGGCCGCAGATACGCAGTATTTT. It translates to CASSPVTRAADTQYF.

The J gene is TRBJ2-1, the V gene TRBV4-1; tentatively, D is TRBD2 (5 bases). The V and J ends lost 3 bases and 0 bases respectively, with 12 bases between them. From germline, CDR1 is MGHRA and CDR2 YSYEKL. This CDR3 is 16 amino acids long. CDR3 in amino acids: CASSHRDSSSYNEQFF. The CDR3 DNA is TGCGCCAGCAGCCATCGGGATTCGAGCTCCTACAATGAGCAGTTCTTC.

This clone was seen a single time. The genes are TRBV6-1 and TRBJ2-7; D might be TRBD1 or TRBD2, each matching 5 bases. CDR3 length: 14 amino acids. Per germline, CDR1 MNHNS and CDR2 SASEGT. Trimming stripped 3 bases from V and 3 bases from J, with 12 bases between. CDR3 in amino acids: CASSDEGFVYEQYF. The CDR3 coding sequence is TGTGCCAGCAGTGATGAGGGGTTCGTCTACGAGCAGTACTTC.

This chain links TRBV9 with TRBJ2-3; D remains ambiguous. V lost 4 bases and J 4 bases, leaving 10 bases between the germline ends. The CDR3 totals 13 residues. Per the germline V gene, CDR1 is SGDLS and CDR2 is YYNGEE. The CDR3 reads CASSLPSADTQYF. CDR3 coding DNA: TGTGCCAGCAGCCTACCATCGGCAGATACGCAGTATTTT.

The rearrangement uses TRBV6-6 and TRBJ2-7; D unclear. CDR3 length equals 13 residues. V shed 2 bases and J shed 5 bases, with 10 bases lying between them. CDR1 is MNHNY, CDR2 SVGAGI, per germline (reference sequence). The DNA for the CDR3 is TGTGCCAGCAGTTACGAGTTTATCGACGAGCAGTACTTC. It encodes CASSYEFIDEQYF.

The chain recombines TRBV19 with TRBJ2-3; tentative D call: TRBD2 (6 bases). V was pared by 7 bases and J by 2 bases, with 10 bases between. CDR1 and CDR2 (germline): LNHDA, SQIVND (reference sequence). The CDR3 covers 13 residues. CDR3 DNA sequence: TGTGCCAGTACGCGGGAAAACACAGATACGCAGTATTTT. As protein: CASTRENTDTQYF.

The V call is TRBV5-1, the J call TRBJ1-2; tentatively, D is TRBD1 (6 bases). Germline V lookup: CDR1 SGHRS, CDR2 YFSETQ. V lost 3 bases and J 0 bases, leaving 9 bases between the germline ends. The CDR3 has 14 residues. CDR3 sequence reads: CASSSTGSNYGYTF. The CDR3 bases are TGCGCCAGCAGCTCGACAGGCTCTAACTATGGCTACACCTTC.

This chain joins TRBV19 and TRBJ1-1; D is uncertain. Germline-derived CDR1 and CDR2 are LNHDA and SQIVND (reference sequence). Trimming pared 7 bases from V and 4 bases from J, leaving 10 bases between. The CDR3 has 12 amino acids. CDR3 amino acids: CASKESSTEAFF. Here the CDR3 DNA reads TGTGCCAGTAAGGAGAGTAGCACTGAAGCTTTCTTT.

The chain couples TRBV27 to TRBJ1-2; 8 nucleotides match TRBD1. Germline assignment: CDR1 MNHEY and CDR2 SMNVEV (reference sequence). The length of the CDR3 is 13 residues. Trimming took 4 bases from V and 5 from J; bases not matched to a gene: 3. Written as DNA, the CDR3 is TGTGCCAGCAGTTGGGACAGGCGGTATGGCTACACCTTC. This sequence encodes CASSWDRRYGYTF.

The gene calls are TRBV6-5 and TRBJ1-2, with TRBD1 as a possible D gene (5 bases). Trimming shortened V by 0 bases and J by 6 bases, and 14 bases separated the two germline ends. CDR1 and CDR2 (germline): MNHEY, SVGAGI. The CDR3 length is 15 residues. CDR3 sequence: CASSYSGVAGNGYTF. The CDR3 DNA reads TGTGCCAGCAGTTACTCGGGAGTAGCAGGGAATGGCTACACCTTC.

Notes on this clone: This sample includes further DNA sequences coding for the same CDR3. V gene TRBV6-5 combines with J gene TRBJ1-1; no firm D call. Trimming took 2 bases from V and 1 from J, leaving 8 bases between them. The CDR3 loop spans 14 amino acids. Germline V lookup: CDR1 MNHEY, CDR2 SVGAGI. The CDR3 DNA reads TGTGCCAGCAGTTACGGAACTCCGAACACTGAAGCTTTCTTT. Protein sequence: CASSYGTPNTEAFF.

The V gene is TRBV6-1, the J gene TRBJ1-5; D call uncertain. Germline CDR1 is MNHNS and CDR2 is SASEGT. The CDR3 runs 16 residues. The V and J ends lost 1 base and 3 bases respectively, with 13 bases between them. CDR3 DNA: TGTGCCAGCAGTGAAGGTAGGAGTCAGCACAATCAGCCCCAGCATTTT. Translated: CASSEGRSQHNQPQHF.

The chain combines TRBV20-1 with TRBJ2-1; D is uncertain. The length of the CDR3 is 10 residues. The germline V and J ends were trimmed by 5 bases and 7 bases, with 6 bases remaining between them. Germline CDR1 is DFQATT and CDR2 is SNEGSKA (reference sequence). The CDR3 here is CSAGLNEQFF. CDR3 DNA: TGCAGTGCTGGATTGAATGAGCAGTTCTTC.

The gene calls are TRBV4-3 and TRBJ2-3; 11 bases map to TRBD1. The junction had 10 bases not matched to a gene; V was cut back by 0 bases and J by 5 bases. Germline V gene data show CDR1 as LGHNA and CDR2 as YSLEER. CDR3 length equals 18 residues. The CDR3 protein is CASSQDTGDRGYGDTQYF. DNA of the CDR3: TGCGCCAGCAGCCAAGATACAGGGGACAGGGGGTACGGAGATACGCAGTATTTT.

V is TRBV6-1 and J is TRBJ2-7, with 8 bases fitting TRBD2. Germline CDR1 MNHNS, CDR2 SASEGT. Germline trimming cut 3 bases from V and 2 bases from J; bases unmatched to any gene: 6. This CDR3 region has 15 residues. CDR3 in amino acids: CASSELRGGPYEQYF. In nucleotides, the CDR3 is TGTGCCAGCAGTGAGCTTCGGGGGGGCCCCTACGAGCAGTACTTC.

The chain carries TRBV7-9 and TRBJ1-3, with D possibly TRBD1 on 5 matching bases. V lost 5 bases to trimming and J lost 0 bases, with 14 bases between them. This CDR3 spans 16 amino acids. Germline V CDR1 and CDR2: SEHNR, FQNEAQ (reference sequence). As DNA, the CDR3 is TGTGCCAGCAGCACCCCACAGGAGTTCTCTGGAAACACCATATATTTT. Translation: CASSTPQEFSGNTIYF.

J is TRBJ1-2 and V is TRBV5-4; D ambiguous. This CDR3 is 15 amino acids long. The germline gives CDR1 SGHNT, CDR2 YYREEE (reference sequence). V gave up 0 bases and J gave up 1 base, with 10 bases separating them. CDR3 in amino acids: CASSLGPYGNYGYTF. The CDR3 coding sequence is TGTGCCAGCAGCTTGGGACCCTACGGTAACTATGGCTACACCTTC.

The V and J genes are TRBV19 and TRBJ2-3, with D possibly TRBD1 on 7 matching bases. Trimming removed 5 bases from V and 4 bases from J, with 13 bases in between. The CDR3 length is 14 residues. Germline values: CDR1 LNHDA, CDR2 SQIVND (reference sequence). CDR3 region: CASSVSRGADTQYF. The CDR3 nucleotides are TGTGCCAGTAGTGTCTCCAGGGGGGCAGATACGCAGTATTTT.

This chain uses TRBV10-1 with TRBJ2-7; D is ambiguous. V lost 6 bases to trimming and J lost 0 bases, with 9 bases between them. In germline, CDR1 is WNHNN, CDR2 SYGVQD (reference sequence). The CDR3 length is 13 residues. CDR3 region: CASSAGASYEQYF. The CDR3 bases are TGCGCCAGCAGCGCCGGAGCCTCCTACGAGCAGTACTTC.

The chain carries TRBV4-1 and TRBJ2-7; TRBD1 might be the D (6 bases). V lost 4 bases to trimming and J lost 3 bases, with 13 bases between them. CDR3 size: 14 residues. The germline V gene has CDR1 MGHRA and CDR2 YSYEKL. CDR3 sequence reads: CASSPRDKSYEQYF. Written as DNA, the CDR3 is TGCGCCAGCAGCCCCCGGGACAAGAGCTACGAGCAGTACTTC.